The 15 T cell receptor beta chains below all came from one sample that was sequenced in a study of shared clonotypes between healthy human individuals. Generated by immunoSEQ multiplex PCR, the TCRdb table keeps only in-frame clones and is missing some. This sample yields 550,000 to 800,000 clones, of which about 90% are seen a single time; 30% to 40% belongs to the top ten. Sequenced material: memory CD8+ T cells from PBMCs. Subset defined: CD45RO+ cells pooled with CCR7-negative TemRA cells. The receptors come from a man aged 18 to 30 in good health. Some clones in this sample may be carry-over from other donors' samples.

This chain joins TRBV7-9 and TRBJ2-1, with TRBD2 identical over 7 bases. CDR3 length: 11 residues. After removal of 5 bases from V and 12 bases from J, the junction contained 4 bases not matched to a gene. CDR1 and CDR2 (germline): SEHNR, FQNEAQ (reference sequence). Here the CDR3 reads CASSGLVGQFF. The CDR3 coding sequence is TGTGCCAGCAGCGGACTAGTTGGGCAGTTCTTC.

The CDR3 sequence is CSVWAGANEKLFF. The DNA of the CDR3 is TGCAGCGTTTGGGCGGGGGCTAATGAAAAACTGTTTTTT. The chain couples TRBV29-1 to TRBJ1-4; the D gene is possibly TRBD1 (5 bases). Looked up from germline, CDR1 is SQVTM and CDR2 is ANQGSEA. The CDR3 has 13 residues. V shed 5 bases and J shed 3 bases, with 10 bases lying between them.

This chain uses TRBV28 with TRBJ2-3; D possibly corresponds to TRBD2 (5 bases). The CDR3 loop spans 14 amino acids. The V end lost 4 bases, the J end lost 4 bases, and 12 bases lay between the germline ends. From germline, CDR1 is MDHEN and CDR2 SYDVKM. CDR3 in DNA: TGTGCCAGCAGTTACCCCCTGCGGGCAGATACGCAGTATTTT. Amino acids: CASSYPLRADTQYF.

The chain joins TRBV5-4 to TRBJ2-7; the D is unclear. Germline V gene lookup returns CDR1 SGHNT and CDR2 YYREEE (reference sequence). The CDR3 has 12 residues. V shed 4 bases and J shed 6 bases, with 11 bases lying between them. The CDR3 bases are TGTGCCAGCAGCCTCACCGGTTCCGAGCAGTACTTC. Translation: CASSLTGSEQYF. The full variable domain, with the rest looked up from reference TRBV5-4 and TRBJ2-7, is ETGVTQSPTHLIKTRGQQVTLRCSSQSGHNTVSWYQQALGQGPQFIFQYYREEENGRGNFPPRFSGLQFPNYSSELNVNALELDDSALYLCASSLTGSEQYFGPGTRLTVT.

The gene calls are TRBV27 and TRBJ2-7; the D gene is possibly TRBD1 (5 bases). The ends were cut back, 0 bases at V and 0 bases at J, with 6 bases in the middle. Germline V lookup: CDR1 MNHEY, CDR2 SMNVEV (reference sequence). The CDR3 covers 14 residues. CDR3 DNA sequence: TGTGCCAGCAGTTTATCAGACAGCTCCTACGAGCAGTACTTC. Amino acid sequence: CASSLSDSSYEQYF.

The genes are TRBV7-9 and TRBJ2-7, with 7 bases aligning to TRBD2. Germline V gives CDR1 SEHNR, CDR2 FQNEAQ (reference sequence). CDR3 length: 14 amino acids. V was pared by 7 bases and J by 2 bases, with 8 bases of the junction left unmatched. As DNA, the CDR3 is TGTGCCAGCACCTGGGGGACTAACCCCTACGAGCAGTACTTC. It translates to CASTWGTNPYEQYF.

The CDR3 nucleotides read TGTGCCAGCACGCTGGTGTCAAAAGGGAGTGAGCAGTACTTC. Translated, it gives CASTLVSKGSEQYF. The chain combines TRBV7-9 with TRBJ2-7; perhaps TRBD2 as D (5 bases). Germline CDR1 reads SEHNR; CDR2 reads FQNEAQ (reference sequence). The V and J ends lost 7 bases and 7 bases respectively, with 20 bases between them. The CDR3 totals 14 residues.

The genes are TRBV9 and TRBJ2-1, with TRBD2 identical over 8 bases. Germline V lookup: CDR1 SGDLS, CDR2 YYNGEE. With V trimmed by 3 bases and J by 0 bases, 5 bases remained unmatched. The CDR3 runs 16 residues. CDR3 residues: CASSDQSGSSYNEQFF. CDR3 DNA: TGTGCCAGCAGCGATCAAAGCGGGAGCTCCTACAATGAGCAGTTCTTC. The full variable domain, rest sourced from reference TRBV9 and TRBJ2-1, is DSGVTQTPKHLITATGQRVTLRCSPRSGDLSVYWYQQSLDQGLQFLIQYYNGEERAKGNILERFSAQQFPDLHSELNLSSLELGDSALYFCASSDQSGSSYNEQFFGPGTRLTVL.

The rearrangement links TRBV7-9 to TRBJ1-1; no reliable D call. The V gene's germline CDR1 is SEHNR and CDR2 FQNEAQ (reference sequence). The CDR3 has 13 residues. V was trimmed by 2 bases and J by 4 bases, leaving 8 bases between them. The CDR3 sequence: CASSLLRFTEAFF. As DNA, the CDR3 is TGTGCCAGCAGCTTACTGCGTTTCACTGAAGCTTTCTTT.

The V gene is TRBV19, the J gene TRBJ1-3; weak D call: TRBD1 (6 bases). The CDR3 loop spans 18 amino acids. V was clipped by 8 bases and J by 0 bases, with 23 bases between them. Germline CDR1 is LNHDA and CDR2 is SQIVND (reference sequence). In DNA form, the CDR3 reads TGTGCCAGTGGGGACACTGCGGGCCTAAAATACTCTGGAAACACCATATATTTT. Protein: CASGDTAGLKYSGNTIYF. Together with reference TRBV19 and TRBJ1-3, the CDR3 gives the full variable domain: DGGITQSPKYLFRKEGQNVTLSCEQNLNHDAMYWYRQDPGQGLRLIYYSQIVNDFQKGDIAEGYSVSREKKESFPLTVTSAQKNPTAFYLCASGDTAGLKYSGNTIYFGEGSWLTVV.

The chain links TRBV30 to TRBJ2-2; 7 bases fit TRBD1. The CDR3 is made up of 16 amino acids. Germline values: CDR1 GTSNPN, CDR2 SVGIG (reference sequence). Germline trimming cut 0 bases from V and 2 bases from J; bases unmatched to any gene: 6. The CDR3 DNA follows: TGTGCCTGGAGTGTGTGGGGACAGATTAACACCGGGGAGCTGTTTTTT. It encodes CAWSVWGQINTGELFF.

The V gene is TRBV6-1, the J gene TRBJ1-4; D may be TRBD1 (6 bases). The V gene lost 8 bases and the J gene lost 5 bases, with 15 bases spanning the gap. Germline CDR1 reads MNHNS; CDR2 reads SASEGT. CDR3 length equals 14 residues. The CDR3 nucleotides read TGTGCCAGCGGCCCGGGACACCTGAATGAAAAACTGTTTTTT. This sequence encodes CASGPGHLNEKLFF.

The chain joins TRBV27 to TRBJ2-1; D gene ambiguous. Per the germline V gene, CDR1 is MNHEY and CDR2 is SMNVEV (reference sequence). The CDR3 is 13 residues long. V dropped 3 bases and J dropped 10 bases, with 13 bases sitting between them. This CDR3 reads CASSFSRVDEQFF. CDR3 coding DNA: TGTGCCAGCAGTTTCAGTCGCGTCGACGAGCAGTTCTTC.

The chain links TRBV11-2 to TRBJ2-1; no definite D call. CDR3 size: 13 residues. V was pared by 4 bases and J by 8 bases, with 12 bases between. Germline CDR1 and CDR2: SGHAT and FQNNGV. DNA for the CDR3: TGTGCCAGCAGCTCCCCCTTTGAGGATGAGCAGTTCTTC. It codes for CASSSPFEDEQFF.

The chain combines TRBV11-2 with TRBJ2-7; TRBD1 matches at 8 bases. The CDR3 length is 14 residues. Germline trimming cut 6 bases from V and 4 bases from J; bases unmatched to any gene: 8. Germline CDR1 SGHAT, CDR2 FQNNGV. CDR3 loop: CASSFQGAGYEQYF. In DNA, the CDR3 is TGTGCCAGCAGTTTCCAGGGGGCAGGGTACGAGCAGTACTTC.